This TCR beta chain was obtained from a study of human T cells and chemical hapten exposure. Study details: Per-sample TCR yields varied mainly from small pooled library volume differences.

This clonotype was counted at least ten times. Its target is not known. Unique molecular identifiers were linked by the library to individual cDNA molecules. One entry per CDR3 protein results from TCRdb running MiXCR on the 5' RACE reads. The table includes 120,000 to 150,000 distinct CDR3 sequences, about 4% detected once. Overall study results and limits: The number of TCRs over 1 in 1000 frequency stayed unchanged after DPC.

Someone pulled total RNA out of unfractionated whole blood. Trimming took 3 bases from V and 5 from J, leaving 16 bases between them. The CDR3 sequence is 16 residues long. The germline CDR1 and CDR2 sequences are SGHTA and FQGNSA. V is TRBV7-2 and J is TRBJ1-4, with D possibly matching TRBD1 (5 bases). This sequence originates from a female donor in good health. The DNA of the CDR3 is TGTGCCAGCAGCTTCACGCCAGGGAGAGTAAATGAAAAACTGTTTTTT. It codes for CASSFTPGRVNEKLFF.